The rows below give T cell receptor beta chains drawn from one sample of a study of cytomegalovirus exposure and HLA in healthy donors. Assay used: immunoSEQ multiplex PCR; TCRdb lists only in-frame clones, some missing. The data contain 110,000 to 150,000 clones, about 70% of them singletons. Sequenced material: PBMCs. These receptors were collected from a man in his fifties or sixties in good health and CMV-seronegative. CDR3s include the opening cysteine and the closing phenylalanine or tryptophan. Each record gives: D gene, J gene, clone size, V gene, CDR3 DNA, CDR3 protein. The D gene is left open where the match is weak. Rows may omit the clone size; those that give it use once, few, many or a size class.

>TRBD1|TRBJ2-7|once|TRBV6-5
TGTGCCAGCAGTTACTCGCGGACAGGGGGTTCCTACGAGCAGTACTTC
CASSYSRTGGSYEQYF
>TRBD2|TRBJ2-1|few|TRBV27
TGTGCCAGCAGCTCCACGGCCGGGCTAGCGGATTACAATGAGCAGTTCTTC
CASSSTAGLADYNEQFF
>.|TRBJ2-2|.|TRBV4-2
TGTGCCAGCAGCCAAGAGGGGGCAGGGAGCGACGGGGAGCTGTTTTTT
CASSQEGAGSDGELFF
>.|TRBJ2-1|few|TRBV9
TGTGCCAGCAGCGTCTCACTTAGCCTCAGCAATGAGCAGTTCTTC
CASSVSLSLSNEQFF
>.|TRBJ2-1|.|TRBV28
TGTGCCAGCAGTTTAGAGTTTCATGACAATGAGCAGTTCTTC
CASSLEFHDNEQFF
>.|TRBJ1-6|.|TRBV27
TGTGCCAGCAGTTTAGGGGGGAGCTCCTATAATTCACCCCTCCACTTT
CASSLGGSSYNSPLHF
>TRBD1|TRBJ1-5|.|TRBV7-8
TGTGCCAGCAGCTTAGTTGGGGACAGGGATTATCAGCCCCAGCATTTT
CASSLVGDRDYQPQHF
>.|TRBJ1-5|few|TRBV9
TGTGCCAGCAGCTCCGCCACGGGCAATCAGCCCCAGCATTTT
CASSSATGNQPQHF
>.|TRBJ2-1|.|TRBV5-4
TGTGCCAGCAGCACACGACTTAGACCCAATGAGCAGTTCTTC
CASSTRLRPNEQFF
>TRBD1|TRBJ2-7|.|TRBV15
TGTGCCACCAGCAGAGCGGCAGGGGGTTACGAGCAGTACTTC
CATSRAAGGYEQYF
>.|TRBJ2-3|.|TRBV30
TGTGCCTGGAGCACAGTCACAGATACGCAGTATTTT
CAWSTVTDTQYF
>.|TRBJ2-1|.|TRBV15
TGTGCCACCAGCAGTATTAGCGGCTCCTACAATGAGCAGTTCTTC
CATSSISGSYNEQFF
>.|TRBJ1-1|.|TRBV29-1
TGCAGCGTTGCCGTGAACACTGAAGCTTTCTTT
CSVAVNTEAFF
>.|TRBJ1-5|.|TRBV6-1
TGTGCCAGCAGTGAAGGAGCAGGGGCGATTGGCAATCAGCCCCAGCATTTT
CASSEGAGAIGNQPQHF
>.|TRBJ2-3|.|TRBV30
TGTGCCTGGAGCCCTGGGCGAACAGATACGCAGTATTTT
CAWSPGRTDTQYF
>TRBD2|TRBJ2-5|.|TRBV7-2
TGTGCCAGCACTCCTGGGGGGGTTCGGAAAGAGACCCAGTACTTC
CASTPGGVRKETQYF
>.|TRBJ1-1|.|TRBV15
TGTGCCACCAGCAGAAACAGGGCGGATACTGAAGCTTTCTTT
CATSRNRADTEAFF
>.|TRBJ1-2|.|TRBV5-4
TGTGCCAGCAGCTTGGGGACAGTCAACTATGGCTACACCTTC
CASSLGTVNYGYTF
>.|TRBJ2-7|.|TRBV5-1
TGCGCCAGCAGCCCTCAGGTCGGCGACGAGCAGTACTTC
CASSPQVGDEQYF
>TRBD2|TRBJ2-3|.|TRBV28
TGTGCCAGCATCACTAGCGGGAGTTTTGTTGATACGCAGTATTTT
CASITSGSFVDTQYF
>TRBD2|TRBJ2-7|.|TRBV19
TGTGCCAGTAGTATAGTTCAAGCGGGAGTTCACGAGCAGTACTTC
CASSIVQAGVHEQYF
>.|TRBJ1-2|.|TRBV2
TGTGCCAGCATCTCCACACCGAACTATGGCTACACCTTC
CASISTPNYGYTF
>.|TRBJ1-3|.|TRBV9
TGTGCCAGCAGCGTAGGGGAGGGCTCTGGAAACACCATATATTTT
CASSVGEGSGNTIYF
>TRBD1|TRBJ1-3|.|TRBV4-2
TGTGCCAGCAGCCATATACGGGACAGGGGAACGGGAAACACCATATATTTT
CASSHIRDRGTGNTIYF
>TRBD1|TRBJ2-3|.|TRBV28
TGTGCCAGCAGTTGGCTCGGGACAGGGGGCGCAGATACGCAGTATTTT
CASSWLGTGGADTQYF
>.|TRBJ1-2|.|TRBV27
TGTGCCAGCAGTTTAATCGCGACACTGAACTATGGCTACACCTTC
CASSLIATLNYGYTF
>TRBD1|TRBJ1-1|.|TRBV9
TGTGCCAGCAGCACCCGGACAGGAGAGAACACTGAAGCTTTCTTT
CASSTRTGENTEAFF
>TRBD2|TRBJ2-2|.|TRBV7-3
TGTGCCAGCAGCTTAACCCGACTAGCGGGAGGAGCCGGGGAGCTGTTTTTT
CASSLTRLAGGAGELFF
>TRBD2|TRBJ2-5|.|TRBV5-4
TGTGCCAGCAGCTTACAGCGGGAGCTAGAAGAGACCCAGTACTTC
CASSLQRELEETQYF
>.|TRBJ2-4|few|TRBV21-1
TGTGCCAGCAGCAGACAGGGCCCCTTTACCTACAAAAACATTCAGTACTTC
CASSRQGPFTYKNIQYF
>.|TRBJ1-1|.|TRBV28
TGTGCCAGCAGTTTATCACTCGTTGAAGCTTTCTTT
CASSLSLVEAFF
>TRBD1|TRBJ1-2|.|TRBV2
TGTGCCAGCGGACAGGGCGACTATGGCTACACCTTC
CASGQGDYGYTF
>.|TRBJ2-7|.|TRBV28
TGTGCCAGCGGATTATCGACAGGCCGAGAGGGTTACGAGCAGTACTTC
CASGLSTGREGYEQYF
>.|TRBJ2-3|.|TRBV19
TGTGCCAGTAGTATGAGGAGAGATACGCAGTATTTT
CASSMRRDTQYF
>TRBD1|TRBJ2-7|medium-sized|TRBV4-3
TGCGCCAGCAGCCAAGGGACTTACATGACAGGGGGTGGCACTTACGAGCAGTACTTC
CASSQGTYMTGGGTYEQYF
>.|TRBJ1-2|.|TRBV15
TGTGCCACCAGCAGAGAGGTGGGAGCTAACTATGGCTACACCTTC
CATSREVGANYGYTF
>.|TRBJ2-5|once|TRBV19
TGTGCCAGTAGTGGAACCCCCAGGGAGACCCAGTACTTC
CASSGTPRETQYF
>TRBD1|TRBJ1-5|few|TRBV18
TGTGCCAGCTCACTAGGGGGCGGGATCAGCAATCAGCCCCAGCATTTT
CASSLGGGISNQPQHF
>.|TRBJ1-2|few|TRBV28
TGTGCCAGCAGGAGGTTACAGGCACCTCCTAACTATGGCTACACCTTC
CASRRLQAPPNYGYTF
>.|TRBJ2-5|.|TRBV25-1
TGTGCCAGCAGTGAAGGCAGGGAAGAGACCCAGTACTTC
CASSEGREETQYF
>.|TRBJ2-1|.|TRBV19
TGTGCCAGTAGTCCCCGGGACACCTCCTACAATGAGCAGTTCTTC
CASSPRDTSYNEQFF
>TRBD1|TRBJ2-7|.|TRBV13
TGTGCCAGCAGCCCACCGGGACAGGGGGCTTGGGAGCAGTACTTC
CASSPPGQGAWEQYF
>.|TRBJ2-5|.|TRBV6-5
TGTGCCAGCAGCAAGGGGGGGACCCAGGAGACCCAGTACTTC
CASSKGGTQETQYF
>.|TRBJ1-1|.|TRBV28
TGTGCCAGCAGTCCGCCGGGAGATCACACTGAAGCTTTCTTT
CASSPPGDHTEAFF
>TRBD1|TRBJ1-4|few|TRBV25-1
TGTGCCAGCAGTCCTCCCGGGACAGGGGGAGAAAAACTGTTTTTT
CASSPPGTGGEKLFF
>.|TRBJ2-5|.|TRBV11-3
TGTGCCAGCAGCTTAGACCCCCTCGGGGAGACCCAGTACTTC
CASSLDPLGETQYF
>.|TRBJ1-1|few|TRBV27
TGTGCCAGCAGTCCCCCTCCTTACACTGAAGCTTTCTTT
CASSPPPYTEAFF
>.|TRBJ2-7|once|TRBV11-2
TGTGCCAGCAGCTCGAATCCGGGACAATCCTACGAGCAGTACTTC
CASSSNPGQSYEQYF